These 4 T cell receptor beta chains share one sample of origin, sequenced in a study of T cells in Graves' hyperthyroidism and ophthalmopathy. The CDR3 regions of TCR beta were amplified from RNA transcripts. With the HTBI primer set, the TCR CDR3 went through a first round of RT-PCR. From the multiplex PCR reads, TCRdb called clonotypes with MiXCR, one entry per CDR3 protein. Here the sample spans a few hundred thousand distinct CDR3 sequences, 15% being singletons. The sequenced material came from blood. These receptors were collected from a woman aged 25 to 39 with Graves' hyperthyroidism.

Details on this clonotype: A read error may explain this, as a much larger clone is one base away. The chain has TRBV28 and TRBJ2-7; D may be TRBD1 or TRBD2 (5 bases each). The germline V gene encodes CDR1 MDHEN and CDR2 SYDVKM. CDR3 length: 17 amino acids. V lost 4 bases and J lost 1, with 20 bases in between. Here the CDR3 reads CASSSWRLRDGSYEQYF. DNA of the CDR3: TGTGCCAGCAGTTCATGGCGACTACGGGACGGTTCCTACGAGCAGTACTTC. Variable domain in full (rest from reference TRBV28 and TRBJ2-7): DVKVTQSSRYLVKRTGEKVFLECVQDMDHENMFWYRQDPGLGLRLIYFSYDVKMKEKGDIPEGYSVSREKKERFSLILESASTNQTSMYLCASSSWRLRDGSYEQYFGPGTRLTVT.

This clonotype has at least ten counts. The chain joins TRBV9 to TRBJ1-1; the D gene is possibly TRBD1 (6 bases). Per the germline V gene, CDR1 is SGDLS and CDR2 is YYNGEE. The V gene lost 2 bases and the J gene lost 2 bases, with 7 bases spanning the gap. CDR3 length equals 13 residues. The CDR3 spells CASSVDSNTEAFF. In DNA form, the CDR3 reads TGTGCCAGCAGCGTGGACAGTAACACTGAAGCTTTCTTT.

This clonotype was picked up many times. The J gene is TRBJ1-1, the V gene TRBV7-9; D call uncertain. The germline V gene has CDR1 SEHNR and CDR2 FQNEAQ (reference sequence). This CDR3 spans 15 amino acids. V gave up 2 bases and J gave up 1 base, with 11 bases separating them. The CDR3 sequence: CASSLSPTANTEAFF. CDR3 in DNA: TGTGCCAGCAGCTTATCCCCGACCGCGAACACTGAAGCTTTCTTT.

This clonotype was seen more than once but under ten times. The chain combines TRBV20-1 with TRBJ1-1; D may be TRBD1 (6 bases). The CDR3 is 13 amino acids. Germline V gene data show CDR1 as DFQATT and CDR2 as SNEGSKA (reference sequence). V lost 5 bases to trimming and J lost 6 bases, with 16 bases between them. DNA for the CDR3: TGCAGTGCTCCCGGGAAGGGGGGCCCTGAAGCTTTCTTT. Translating it yields CSAPGKGGPEAFF.